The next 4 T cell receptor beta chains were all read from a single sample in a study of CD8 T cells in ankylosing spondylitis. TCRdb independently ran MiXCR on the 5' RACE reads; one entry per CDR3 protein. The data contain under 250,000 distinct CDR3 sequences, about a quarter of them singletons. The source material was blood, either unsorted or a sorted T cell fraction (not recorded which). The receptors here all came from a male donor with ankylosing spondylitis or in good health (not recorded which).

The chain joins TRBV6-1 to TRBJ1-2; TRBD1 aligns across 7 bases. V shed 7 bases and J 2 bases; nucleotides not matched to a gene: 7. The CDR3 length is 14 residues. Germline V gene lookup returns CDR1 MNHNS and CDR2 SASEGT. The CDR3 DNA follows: TGTGCCAGCAAGCTGACAGGGTCCAACTATGGCTACACCTTC. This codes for CASKLTGSNYGYTF.

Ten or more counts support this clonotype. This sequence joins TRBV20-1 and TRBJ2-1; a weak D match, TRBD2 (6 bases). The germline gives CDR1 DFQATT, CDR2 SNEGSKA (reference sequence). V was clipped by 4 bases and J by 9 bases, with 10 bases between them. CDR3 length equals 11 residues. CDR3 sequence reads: CSAIGGSEQFF. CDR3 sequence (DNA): TGCAGTGCTATTGGAGGGAGTGAGCAGTTCTTC.

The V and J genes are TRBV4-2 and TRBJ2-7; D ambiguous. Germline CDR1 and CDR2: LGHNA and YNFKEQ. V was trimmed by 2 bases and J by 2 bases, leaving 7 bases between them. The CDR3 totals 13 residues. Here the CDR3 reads CASSQPDTYEQYF. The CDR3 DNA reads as TGTGCCAGCAGCCAACCAGACACCTACGAGCAGTACTTC.

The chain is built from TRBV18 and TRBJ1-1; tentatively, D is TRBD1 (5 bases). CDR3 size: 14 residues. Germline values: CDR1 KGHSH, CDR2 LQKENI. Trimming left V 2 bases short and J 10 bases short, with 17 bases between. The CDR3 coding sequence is TGTGCCAGCTCACCAACCGGGACCCTTCGGGGAGCTTTCTTT. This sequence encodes CASSPTGTLRGAFF.